These 13 T cell receptor beta chains were sequenced from one sample in a study of shared clonotypes between healthy human individuals. TCRdb keeps only in-frame clones here, not all; method: immunoSEQ multiplex PCR. The sample has about a million clones; about three quarters are singletons. The sample was memory CD4+ T cells sorted from blood. Regarding subset: CD45RA-negative fraction. The origin of the receptors is a young man in good health.

This sequence joins TRBV29-1 and TRBJ2-1; perhaps TRBD2 as D (6 bases). The ends were cut back, 2 bases at V and 5 bases at J, with 7 bases in the middle. Germline V gives CDR1 SQVTM, CDR2 ANQGSEA. The CDR3 runs to 12 residues. The DNA of the CDR3 is TGCAGCGTTGAAAAGCGGGACAATGAGCAGTTCTTC. This sequence encodes CSVEKRDNEQFF.

V usage is TRBV12-5 and J usage is TRBJ2-1, with TRBD1 matching over 9 bases. The CDR3 sequence is 17 residues long. The germline CDR1 and CDR2 sequences are LGHNT and FRNRAP. The V segment lost 6 bases and the J segment 1 base; nucleotides outside the gene matches: 10. The CDR3 DNA reads as TGTGCTAGTGGCTCAACCGGGACAGGGATTTCCTACAATGAGCAGTTCTTC. Amino acid sequence: CASGSTGTGISYNEQFF.

V gene TRBV6-1 combines with J gene TRBJ2-4; 10 bases agree with TRBD1. V lost 0 bases to trimming and J lost 2 bases; unmatched junction nucleotides: 10. In germline, CDR1 is MNHNS, CDR2 SASEGT. CDR3 length equals 19 residues. The CDR3 bases are TGTGCCAGCAGTGAAGCGTTAAGGGGACAGGGGCCGTCCAAAAACATTCAGTACTTC. Amino acids: CASSEALRGQGPSKNIQYF.

The chain has TRBV30 and TRBJ1-5, with D possibly matching TRBD1 (6 bases). V lost 4 bases, J lost 8 bases, and 15 bases lay in between. The length of the CDR3 is 13 residues. Germline V CDR1 and CDR2: GTSNPN, SVGIG (reference sequence). This CDR3 reads CAWNSGVREPQHF. As DNA, the CDR3 is TGTGCCTGGAACTCAGGGGTCAGGGAGCCCCAGCATTTT.

The chain joins TRBV30 to TRBJ1-2; possibly TRBD1 for D (6 bases). The CDR3 spans 14 residues. Trimming took 4 bases from V and 4 from J, leaving 16 bases between them. CDR1 and CDR2 from the germline V gene are GTSNPN and SVGIG (reference sequence). CDR3 DNA sequence: TGTGCCTGGATCCAGGACAGTAATCGCTATGGCTACACCTTC. It codes for CAWIQDSNRYGYTF.

This clone was recorded a few times. The rearrangement uses TRBV4-1 and TRBJ1-4; 9 positions agree with TRBD1. V trimming: 4 bases; J trimming: 2 bases; junction bases outside the gene matches: 5. The CDR3 has 16 residues. The germline gives CDR1 MGHRA, CDR2 YSYEKL. Here the CDR3 reads CASSLQGARTNEKLFF. CDR3 in DNA: TGCGCCAGCAGCCTACAGGGGGCTCGGACTAATGAAAAACTGTTTTTT.

CDR3 loop: CASSVGTGGRYTEAFF. CDR3 nucleotide sequence: TGTGCCAGCAGCGTCGGGACAGGGGGCCGGTACACTGAAGCTTTCTTT. The rearrangement uses TRBV9 and TRBJ1-1, with 12 bases matching TRBD1. V gave up 2 bases and J gave up 3 bases; unmatched junction bases: 5. The CDR3 is 16 residues long. CDR1 is SGDLS, CDR2 YYNGEE, per germline.

The chain has TRBV7-2 and TRBJ2-5; 8 bases line up with TRBD2. This CDR3 region has 16 residues. Trimming removed 2 bases from V and 5 bases from J; junction bases left unmatched: 10. CDR1 SGHTA and CDR2 FQGNSA come from the germline V gene. The CDR3 DNA sequence: TGTGCCAGCAGCTTATTTTTGGGACTAGTGAGTGAGACCCAGTACTTC. As protein: CASSLFLGLVSETQYF. Supplemented by reference TRBV7-2 and TRBJ2-5, the full variable domain reads GAGVSQSPSNKVTEKGKDVELRCDPISGHTALYWYRQSLGQGLEFLIYFQGNSAPDKSGLPSDRFSAERTGGSVSTLTIQRTQQEDSAVYLCASSLFLGLVSETQYFGPGTRLLVL.

V usage is TRBV11-2 and J usage is TRBJ2-1; D gene uncertain. The V gene's germline CDR1 is SGHAT and CDR2 FQNNGV. V was trimmed by 8 bases and J by 10 bases, leaving 12 bases between them. CDR3 length: 11 residues. The CDR3 nucleotides read TGTGCCAGCTCCTCCGGCCCGGAGCAGTTCTTC. This codes for CASSSGPEQFF.

The V gene is TRBV28, the J gene TRBJ2-3; no clear D. In germline, CDR1 is MDHEN, CDR2 SYDVKM. Trimming pared 5 bases from V and 2 bases from J, leaving 14 bases between. This CDR3 has 15 residues. The CDR3 region is CASSEPNKPTDTQYF. The CDR3 region has the DNA TGTGCCAGCAGTGAGCCCAACAAACCCACAGATACGCAGTATTTT. Filled out from reference TRBV28 and TRBJ2-3, the complete variable domain reads DVKVTQSSRYLVKRTGEKVFLECVQDMDHENMFWYRQDPGLGLRLIYFSYDVKMKEKGDIPEGYSVSREKKERFSLILESASTNQTSMYLCASSEPNKPTDTQYFGPGTRLTVL.

The chain employs TRBV19 and TRBJ2-3; 10 positions match TRBD2. This CDR3 comprises 13 residues. Germline CDR1 LNHDA, CDR2 SQIVND (reference sequence). The junction had 2 bases not matched to a gene; V was cut back by 6 bases and J by 5 bases. CDR3 residues: CASSWTSGDTQYF. In DNA form, the CDR3 reads TGTGCCAGTAGCTGGACTAGCGGAGATACGCAGTATTTT.

The chain joins TRBV19 to TRBJ2-3, with D possibly matching TRBD1 (5 bases). V lost 4 bases and J 0 bases, leaving 8 bases between the germline ends. The CDR3 has 14 amino acids. CDR1 LNHDA and CDR2 SQIVND come from the germline V gene (reference sequence). CDR3 sequence (DNA): TGTGCCAGTAGTAGGACAACTAGCACAGATACGCAGTATTTT. Its translation: CASSRTTSTDTQYF.

In regard to this clone: A read error may account for a junction end that differs from germline. The chain has TRBV7-7 and TRBJ2-2, with 7 positions matching TRBD1. This CDR3 spans 16 amino acids. The germline V gene has CDR1 SSHAT and CDR2 FNYEAQ (reference sequence). CDR3 bases: TGTGCTAGCAGCCCAAATACAGGGGTAAACACCGGGGAGCTGTTTTTT. This gives the protein CASSPNTGVNTGELFF.